Shown below are 5 T cell receptor beta chains from a single sample sequenced in a study of post-analysis software for immune sequencing data. Study-wide findings and caveats: There were five TRBV segments more frequent in patients than controls, and TRBV5-6, TRBV5-1 and TRBV20-1 were among them.

Prepared libraries of TCR beta cDNA carried unique molecular identifiers. A single record per CDR3 protein comes from TCRdb applying MiXCR to the PCR reads. The data hold roughly 700,000 distinct CDR3 sequences, with just under 30% observed a single time. These receptors are not linked to any known antigen. Sample: blood. These receptors originate from a girl aged 10 to 17 with multiple sclerosis.

V gene TRBV7-3 combines with J gene TRBJ2-1; D gene unclear. This CDR3 has 14 amino acids. The V gene's germline CDR1 is SGHTA and CDR2 FQGTGA. V gave up 2 bases and J gave up 6 bases, with 11 bases separating them. The CDR3 is CASSLSANSNEQFF. The CDR3 nucleotides are TGTGCCAGCAGCTTATCGGCCAACTCCAATGAGCAGTTCTTC.

This clonotype has at least ten counts. CDR3 in DNA: TGCGCCAGCAGGGAAAGACAGAGCGCCTACGAGCAGTACTTC. Amino acid sequence: CASRERQSAYEQYF. V is TRBV5-1 and J is TRBJ2-7; possibly TRBD1 for D (5 bases). CDR1 is SGHRS and CDR2 is YFSETQ in the germline V gene. Trimming shortened V by 5 bases and J by 2 bases, and 14 bases separated the two germline ends. CDR3 length: 14 amino acids.

This clonotype was seen only a few times. This chain uses TRBV27 with TRBJ1-4; D gene uncertain. The CDR3 is 14 residues long. Germline V lookup: CDR1 MNHEY, CDR2 SMNVEV (reference sequence). The V and J ends lost 6 bases and 5 bases respectively, with 13 bases between them. CDR3 protein: CASRSLGRNEKLFF. The CDR3 region has the DNA TGTGCCAGCAGGTCCTTAGGACGGAATGAAAAACTGTTTTTT.

This clonotype was detected only a few times. This chain connects TRBV29-1 to TRBJ2-5; 7 bases match TRBD1. J gave up 11 bases and V 4 bases, and 13 bases lay outside the gene matches. Germline V lookup: CDR1 SQVTM, CDR2 ANQGSEA. The CDR3 sequence is 13 residues long. This chain's CDR3 is CSVVGTDRRGQYF. Written as DNA, the CDR3 is TGCAGCGTTGTCGGGACAGACCGAAGGGGGCAGTACTTC.

The J gene is TRBJ2-1, the V gene TRBV19; weak D call: TRBD2 (6 bases). Trimming took off 1 base at V and 10 bases at J, with 14 bases between the two ends. The CDR3 totals 14 residues. Per germline, CDR1 LNHDA and CDR2 SQIVND (reference sequence). The CDR3: CASSIVRGSGEQFF. CDR3 bases: TGTGCCAGTAGTATAGTAAGAGGGAGCGGGGAGCAGTTCTTC.